This T cell receptor (beta chain) was recovered during a study of cytomegalovirus exposure and HLA in healthy donors. Whole-study results and caveats: The Asian-associated ancestry cluster reportedly had fewer N-insertions than the approximately 670-donor mean in a later analysis.

A word on this clone: As yet, its antigen is unknown.

This CDR3 has 16 amino acids. Germline V gives CDR1 LNHDA, CDR2 SQIVND (reference sequence). Trimming pared 6 bases from V and 4 bases from J, leaving 18 bases between. The PCR was carried out with 60 Vbeta primers and 13 Jbeta primers. This table comes from immunoSEQ multiplex PCR, and its TCRdb copy is limited to in-frame clones, with some not included. The sample has over 150,000 clones, about 78% seen once; the top ten hold roughly an eighth. This sequence joins TRBV19 and TRBJ1-4; D not certain. The sequencing sample was made of PBMCs. This TCR came from a woman aged 45-65 years in good health and CMV-seropositive. CDR3: CASSPSFGPFNEKLFF. The CDR3 DNA sequence: TGTGCCAGTAGCCCATCCTTTGGGCCGTTTAATGAAAAACTGTTTTTT.